This is a list of T cell receptor beta chains from one sample in a study of Ad26.COV2.S vaccination and SARS-CoV-2 variants. Sequencing used immunoSEQ multiplex PCR; TCRdb keeps in-frame clones, though not all of them. The repertoire consists of around 350,000 clones, with approximately 84% occurring once and the leading ten covering less than 4%. Sequencing used peripheral blood, obtained in a trial of Ad26.COV2.S vaccine versus placebo. These receptors were taken from a person between 18 and 65 years old who received the Ad26.COV2.S COVID-19 vaccine or a placebo. Each CDR3 is given with its conserved first and last residue. D genes are given only for firm matches. Rows may omit the clone size; those that give it use once, few, many or a size class.

CDR3 DNA | CDR3 protein | J gene | clone size | V gene | D gene
TGTGCCAGCAGCTTGGGAGGGTCTTGGGGGGAGACCCAGTACTTC | CASSLGGSWGETQYF | TRBJ2-5 | . | TRBV5-4 | .
TGTGCCAGCAGCCCCCTTTTCTTC | CASSPLFF | TRBJ2-1 | . | TRBV13 | .
TGTGCCAGCTCACCACCTAGCGGGGGGACAATCTACGAGCAGTACTTC | CASSPPSGGTIYEQYF | TRBJ2-7 | . | TRBV18 | TRBD2
TGTGCCAGCAGCGCCGGGACAGGCCCTCATCAGCCCCAGCATTTT | CASSAGTGPHQPQHF | TRBJ1-5 | . | TRBV11-2 | TRBD1
TGCGCCAGCAGCCAGCCAAGGGGACTAGCGGGACCCAACAATGAGCAGTTCTTC | CASSQPRGLAGPNNEQFF | TRBJ2-1 | once | TRBV4-1 | TRBD2
TGTGCCAGCTTACGACAGGGTAGCACAGATACGCAGTATTTT | CASLRQGSTDTQYF | TRBJ2-3 | . | TRBV6-5 | TRBD1
TGTGCCAGCAGTCGGACTTTAGCTAACTATGGCTACACCTTC | CASSRTLANYGYTF | TRBJ1-2 | once | TRBV9 | .
TGTGCCAGCAGCGCAGGGGGCGAGGAGACCCAGTACTTC | CASSAGGEETQYF | TRBJ2-5 | . | TRBV9 | TRBD1
TGTGCCATCACCAAAGGACAGGGGGCGTCAGAGACCCAGTACTTC | CAITKGQGASETQYF | TRBJ2-5 | once | TRBV10-3 | TRBD1
TGTGCCAGCAGTCCCCGGCTAGCGGGAGAATCCTCCTACGAGCAGTACTTC | CASSPRLAGESSYEQYF | TRBJ2-7 | . | TRBV27 | TRBD2
TGTGCCAGCAGCACCATAGCGGGAGGCCGAGAGACCCAGTACTTC | CASSTIAGGRETQYF | TRBJ2-5 | . | TRBV9 | TRBD2
TGTGCCAGGGGTGGCCGGACAGGTTTAAATCAGCCCCAGCATTTT | CARGGRTGLNQPQHF | TRBJ1-5 | . | TRBV2 | TRBD1
TGTGCCAGCAGCCCGAAAGATACGCAGTATTTT | CASSPKDTQYF | TRBJ2-3 | . | TRBV28 | .